The entry below gives a single T cell receptor beta chain sequence along with its context. Its cognate antigen is unknown. The germline V gene has CDR1 DFQATT and CDR2 SNEGSKA (reference sequence). The CDR3 totals 13 residues. This entry belongs to a study of blood T cells in healthy people across ages. The study, taken as a whole, reports: Researchers report that TCR beta diversity correlated strongly with naive T cell percentage. With donor CMV status unknown, expanded clonotype changes were possibly confounded. Both naive CD4+ cell counts and diversity were greater in long-lived donors than in aged donors.

Drawing of peripheral blood yielded ten milliliters from each donor. With a J-beta primer mix and a sample-barcoded 5' primer, a second PCR ran about 6 to 11 cycles. MiXCR, run by TCRdb on the 5' RACE reads, gives a single entry per CDR3 protein. Of around 1,500,000 distinct CDR3 sequences in the sample, around 42% were seen once. The chain recombines TRBV20-1 with TRBJ1-1; 7 positions agree with TRBD1. The specimen was blood. This TCR was recovered from a woman between 18 and 30 years old in good health. The CDR3 loop is CSTTGMLNTEAFF. In nucleotides, the CDR3 is TGCAGCACGACAGGGATGTTGAACACTGAAGCTTTCTTT.